Listed below are T cell receptor beta chains from one sample, sequenced in a study of blood T cell repertoires in COVID-19. Some clones are missing from TCRdb's copy, which holds only in-frame ones; the method was immunoSEQ multiplex PCR. This sample has approximately 280,000 clones, with 65% to 90% found just once. The sequencing sample was made of peripheral blood. All receptors come from a man over 45 with active or convalescent COVID-19. Each CDR3 is given with its conserved first and last residue. D genes are given only for firm matches. Rows may omit the clone size; those that give it use once, few, many or a size class.

clone_size	v_call	cdr3_length	j_call	d_call	cdr3_aa	cdr3_nt
few	TRBV24-1	17	TRBJ2-6	TRBD1	CATSEGQGTPGANVLTF	TGTGCCACCAGTGAAGGACAGGGGACGCCTGGGGCCAACGTCCTGACTTTC
.	TRBV19	15	TRBJ2-5	.	CASSRGFSFEETQYF	TGTGCCAGTAGTCGGGGATTCTCCTTTGAGGAGACCCAGTACTTC
once	TRBV6-1	19	TRBJ2-2	TRBD2	CASSEIPGLAGEWGGELFF	TGTGCCAGCAGTGAAATACCGGGACTAGCGGGAGAGTGGGGCGGGGAGCTGTTTTTT
.	TRBV9	14	TRBJ2-2	.	CASSVVAKTGELFF	TGTGCCAGCAGCGTAGTAGCGAAGACCGGGGAGCTGTTTTTT
few	TRBV4-1	15	TRBJ2-1	.	CASSQGGIRYNEQFF	TGCGCCAGCAGCCAAGGCGGGATTCGGTACAATGAGCAGTTCTTC
once	TRBV5-1	14	TRBJ1-1	TRBD1	CASSLNRGGTEAFF	TGCGCCAGCAGCTTGAACAGGGGGGGCACTGAAGCTTTCTTT
.	TRBV5-1	18	TRBJ1-4	TRBD1	CASSQAGQSLATNEKLFF	TGCGCCAGCAGCCAGGCGGGACAGAGTTTAGCAACTAATGAAAAACTGTTTTTT
.	TRBV19	15	TRBJ2-1	.	CASSPYRGSGDEQFF	TGTGCCAGTAGTCCTTACAGGGGATCGGGGGATGAGCAGTTCTTC
.	TRBV28	15	TRBJ2-3	.	CASSGALASTDTQYF	TGTGCCAGCAGTGGGGCGCTAGCGAGCACAGATACGCAGTATTTT
.	TRBV6-2/TRBV6-3	15	TRBJ2-1	TRBD2	CASSNGLAGFREQFF	TGTGCCAGCAGCAACGGACTAGCGGGGTTCCGGGAGCAGTTCTTC
.	TRBV6-5	15	TRBJ2-3	TRBD2	CASIVGGRGVDTQYF	TGTGCCAGCATCGTGGGAGGCCGGGGGGTGGATACGCAGTATTTT
.	TRBV9	18	TRBJ2-1	TRBD2	CASSEPRGLAGVDNEQFF	TGTGCCAGCAGCGAGCCGAGAGGGCTAGCGGGCGTCGACAATGAGCAGTTCTTC
.	TRBV3-1/TRBV3-2	15	TRBJ1-1	.	CASSVTGTMNTEAFF	TGTGCCAGCAGCGTTACCGGGACAATGAACACTGAAGCTTTCTTT
.	TRBV3-1/TRBV3-2	14	TRBJ1-1	.	CASSQVRGNTEAFF	TGTGCCAGCAGCCAAGTCAGGGGAAACACTGAAGCTTTCTTT
.	TRBV3-1/TRBV3-2	13	TRBJ2-3	TRBD1	CASSRYRGDTQYF	TGTGCCAGCAGCCGTTACAGGGGAGATACGCAGTATTTT
.	TRBV2	15	TRBJ1-2	.	CASTREDTRNYGYTF	TGTGCCAGCACCCGGGAGGACACAAGAAACTATGGCTACACCTTC
once	TRBV28	15	TRBJ1-1	TRBD1	CASSSRDRPNTEAFF	TGTGCCAGCAGTTCACGGGACAGACCGAACACTGAAGCTTTCTTT
.	TRBV30	15	TRBJ1-1	TRBD1	CAWSIYRGLNTEAFF	TGTGCCTGGAGTATCTACAGGGGCTTGAACACTGAAGCTTTCTTT
.	TRBV29-1	11	TRBJ1-2	.	CSVEDSVGYTF	TGCAGCGTTGAAGATTCGGTCGGCTACACCTTC
many	TRBV2	12	TRBJ2-7	.	CASSDSLGEQYF	TGTGCCAGCAGTGATTCGCTAGGCGAGCAGTACTTC
.	TRBV5-6	13	TRBJ2-5	.	CASSPGERETQYF	TGTGCCAGCAGTCCAGGGGAAAGAGAGACCCAGTACTTC
.	TRBV7-8	15	TRBJ2-7	.	CASSLAVNPGYEQYF	TGTGCCAGCAGCTTAGCGGTCAACCCCGGCTACGAGCAGTACTTC
.	TRBV11-2	15	TRBJ2-5	.	CASSLGGTTQETQYF	TGTGCCAGCAGCTTAGGAGGAACTACCCAAGAGACCCAGTACTTC
.	TRBV3-1/TRBV3-2	16	TRBJ1-3	TRBD1	CASSQEDRGHGNTIYF	TGTGCCAGCAGCCAGGAGGACAGGGGGCATGGAAACACCATATATTTT
many	TRBV5-1	14	TRBJ1-4	.	CASSLEQGNEKLFF	TGCGCCAGCAGCTTGGAACAGGGTAATGAAAAACTGTTTTTT
.	TRBV28	14	TRBJ2-5	TRBD2	CASRPAGGQETQYF	TGTGCCAGCAGACCAGCGGGAGGCCAAGAGACCCAGTACTTC
.	TRBV4-2	13	TRBJ1-1	.	CASSQERGLQAFF	TGTGCCAGCAGCCAAGAAAGGGGCTTACAAGCTTTCTTT
.	TRBV4-1	14	TRBJ1-2	.	CASSQDRGLNGYTF	TGCGCCAGCAGCCAAGATCGCGGACTGAATGGCTACACCTTC
.	TRBV19	13	TRBJ1-6	TRBD1	CATSGQGNSPLHF	TGTGCCACCTCGGGACAGGGGAATTCACCCCTCCACTTT
.	TRBV11-3	13	TRBJ2-7	.	CASSKEAAGVQYF	TGTGCCAGCAGTAAAGAGGCTGCCGGGGTGCAGTACTTC
.	TRBV7-9	14	TRBJ2-7	TRBD1	CASSPNRGSYEQYF	TGTGCCAGCAGCCCCAACAGGGGGTCCTACGAGCAGTACTTC
.	TRBV7-2	15	TRBJ1-4	.	CASSLGQTTNEKLFF	TGTGCCAGCAGCTTAGGACAGACAACTAATGAAAAACTGTTTTTT
.	TRBV5-5	15	TRBJ2-2	TRBD2	CASKELAGGTGELFF	TGTGCCAGCAAGGAACTAGCGGGAGGCACCGGGGAGCTGTTTTTT
.	TRBV7-9	15	TRBJ1-1	TRBD1	CASSRDRAMNTEAFF	TGTGCCAGCAGCCGGGACAGGGCCATGAACACTGAAGCTTTCTTT
.	TRBV14	24	TRBJ2-3	TRBD1	CASTRHGTSTRDRDGVVDSDTQYF	TGTGCCAGCACCCGACATGGAACCTCGACCCGGGACAGGGATGGGGTGGTGGACTCAGATACGCAGTATTTT
.	TRBV27	17	TRBJ2-7	.	CASSLMWTYDTSYEQYF	TGTGCCAGCAGTTTAATGTGGACTTACGACACTTCCTACGAGCAGTACTTC
.	TRBV28	14	TRBJ1-5	TRBD1	CASSLTGYNQPQHF	TGTGCCAGCAGTTTGACAGGGTATAATCAGCCCCAGCATTTT
.	TRBV6-2/TRBV6-3	17	TRBJ1-1	.	CASSYEAGDSMNTEAFF	TGTGCCAGCAGTTACGAGGCAGGGGATTCCATGAACACTGAAGCTTTCTTT
.	TRBV4-3	19	TRBJ1-2	.	CASSQDRRGFSRVSYGYTF	TGCGCCAGCAGCCAAGATAGGAGGGGATTCTCGAGGGTTTCCTATGGCTACACCTTC
once	TRBV7-8	16	TRBJ1-2	.	CASSLAGEGVGYGYTF	TGTGCCAGCAGCTTAGCTGGGGAGGGAGTCGGCTATGGCTACACCTTC
.	TRBV7-8	14	TRBJ2-7	.	CASTSNRIGYEQYF	TGTGCCAGCACCAGCAACAGGATAGGTTACGAGCAGTACTTC
.	TRBV28	15	TRBJ2-1	.	CASSNRDTSYNEQFF	TGTGCCAGCAGCAACCGGGACACCTCCTACAATGAGCAGTTCTTC
.	TRBV7-3	15	TRBJ2-3	.	CASSPGGGPTDTQYF	TGTGCCAGCAGCCCAGGAGGGGGCCCCACAGATACGCAGTATTTT
.	TRBV30	14	TRBJ1-5	.	CAWSAGGLNQPQHF	TGTGCCTGGAGTGCGGGTGGCCTAAATCAGCCCCAGCATTTT
.	TRBV12-3/TRBV12-4	13	TRBJ2-1	.	CASSLGQPAEQFF	TGTGCCAGCAGTTTAGGACAGCCGGCTGAGCAGTTCTTC
.	TRBV7-9	14	TRBJ1-6	TRBD1	CASSLRGLNSPLHF	TGTGCCAGCAGCCTCAGGGGGCTAAATTCACCCCTCCACTTT
.	TRBV21-1	14	TRBJ2-7	.	CASNPSGSGYEQYF	TGTGCCAGCAATCCCTCCGGGTCCGGATACGAGCAGTACTTC
.	TRBV6-5	13	TRBJ2-1	.	CATQNRAGLEQFF	TGTGCCACTCAGAACAGAGCAGGGTTGGAGCAGTTCTTC
.	TRBV9	14	TRBJ2-3	TRBD2	CASSAGGWTDTQYF	TGTGCCAGCAGCGCGGGGGGGTGGACAGATACGCAGTATTTT
.	TRBV19	17	TRBJ1-1	.	CASSRQELIIVGTEAFF	TGTGCCAGTAGTAGACAGGAGTTGATTATCGTGGGCACTGAAGCTTTCTTT
.	TRBV9	16	TRBJ2-5	TRBD2	CASSVGTSGVQETQYF	TGTGCCAGCAGCGTAGGTACTAGCGGGGTTCAAGAGACCCAGTACTTC
few	TRBV30	14	TRBJ1-5	TRBD1	CAWSVQGGNQPQHF	TGTGCCTGGAGTGTACAGGGGGGCAATCAGCCCCAGCATTTT